This T cell receptor beta chain was sequenced for a study of blood T cells in healthy people across ages. Sample-barcoded 5' priming and a J-beta primer mix drove a second PCR of roughly 6 to 12 cycles. Every cDNA molecule bore a tag from a template-switch adaptor containing 12 random nucleotides. TCRdb re-derived calls from the 5' RACE reads in MiXCR, one entry per CDR3 protein. The sample has around 670,000 distinct CDR3 sequences; about 28% are singletons. CDR3 length: 12 residues. After removal of 4 bases from V and 10 bases from J, the junction contained 9 bases not matched to a gene. CDR1 GTSNPN and CDR2 SVGIG come from the germline V gene (reference sequence). This clonotype has a count of ten or more.

This sequence joins TRBV30 and TRBJ1-2, with 7 bases identical to TRBD1. This clonotype originated in a woman older than 75 in good health. Specimen: blood. The CDR3 spells CAWTTRDSLYTF. DNA of the CDR3: TGTGCCTGGACCACGCGGGACAGCCTCTACACCTTC.